Below are 2 T cell receptor beta chains sequenced from a single sample in a study of T-cell memory formation after mild COVID-19. From the 5' RACE reads, TCRdb called clonotypes with MiXCR, one entry per CDR3 protein. The sample lists approximately 180,000 distinct CDR3 sequences; roughly 16% were seen once. The sample was PBMCs or a T cell subset sorted from them (not recorded which). Receptors were obtained from an adult woman who had mild COVID-19 (a few samples of this study predate the infection). Cell type and time point are not known.

The chain uses TRBV18 and TRBJ1-1; no reliable D call. V shed 3 bases and J shed 4 bases, with 12 bases lying between them. CDR1 and CDR2 (germline): KGHSH, LQKENI. CDR3 length equals 14 residues. The CDR3 DNA is TGTGCCAGCTCACCTCAGGCCGCGGGCACTGAAGCTTTCTTT. Translation gives CASSPQAAGTEAFF.

The chain combines TRBV7-6 with TRBJ1-1; D ambiguous. Trimming took off 4 bases at V and 0 bases at J, with 9 bases between the two ends. This CDR3 has 14 residues. The germline V gene encodes CDR1 SGHVS and CDR2 FNYEAQ. This CDR3 reads CASSSQPMNTEAFF. CDR3 in DNA: TGTGCCAGCAGCTCACAGCCGATGAACACTGAAGCTTTCTTT.